This TCR beta chain is drawn from a study of immune heterogeneity within non-small cell lung tumors. Study-level information: Classification of the tumors gave a handful of squamous cell carcinomas, approximately 10 non-squamous carcinomas and 1 not otherwise specified. Study-level results: Both recurring identical dominant CDR3 beta clonotypes and site-unique high-frequency clones were observed across tumor sites within a patient.

This clonotype was counted only a few times. No antigen is known for it. For the TCR beta CDR3, multiplex PCR with 32 V and 13 J primers performed the amplification. Each CDR3 protein is one row after TCRdb ran MiXCR on the multiplex PCR reads. The table lists 20,000 to 25,000 distinct CDR3 sequences, approximately 30% of them singletons, with under 4.5% in the top ten. The CDR3 has 13 residues. V was shortened by 4 bases and J by 3 bases, with 12 bases between the two germline ends. Germline lookup yields CDR1 SQVTM and CDR2 ANQGSEA. Bulk tumor genomic DNA, roughly 660 ng per sample, was used as template. Several biopsies were collected from each primary tumor during surgery. They were spaced as far apart as possible within the tumor mass. Before undergoing curative surgery, patients had newly diagnosed non-small cell lung cancer that was untreated. The study drew donors from newly diagnosed non-small cell lung cancer patients having surgery with curative intent.

The clonotype was recovered from a man aged 40-55 years with non-small cell lung cancer. The J gene is TRBJ1-2, the V gene TRBV29-1; TRBD1 is a possible D gene (5 bases). The sample comprised lung tumor tissue. CDR3 sequence reads: CSVAQGLYYGYTF. DNA of the CDR3: TGCAGCGTTGCCCAGGGCCTTTACTATGGCTACACCTTC. The variable domain in full, completed from reference TRBV29-1 and TRBJ1-2, reads SAVISQKPSRDICQRGTSLTIQCQVDSQVTMMFWYRQQPGQSLTLIATANQGSEATYESGFVIDKFPISRPNLTFSTLTVSNMSPEDSSIYLCSVAQGLYYGYTFGSGTRLTVV.